One sample yielded the 28 T cell receptor beta chains listed below, sequenced in a study of blood T cell repertoires in COVID-19. Repertoires were generated with immunoSEQ multiplex PCR, while TCRdb's copy carries only in-frame clones and drops some. The table lists over 200,000 clones, around 84% of them singletons. The sample consisted of peripheral blood. These receptors all come from a woman aged 80 or over with active or convalescent COVID-19.

This clone was observed a single time. The chain recombines TRBV18 with TRBJ2-4, with D possibly TRBD1 on 6 matching bases. CDR1 is KGHSH and CDR2 is LQKENI in the germline V gene. V gave up 2 bases and J gave up 7 bases, with 9 bases separating them. The CDR3 has 13 amino acids. The CDR3 loop is CASSPGGDNIQYF. In DNA form, the CDR3 reads TGTGCCAGCTCACCAGGGGGCGATAACATTCAGTACTTC.

As regards this clone: At the DNA level, this CDR3 is encoded by other sequences in the same sample as well. V usage is TRBV4-1 and J usage is TRBJ1-2, with D possibly matching TRBD1 (6 bases). The CDR3 is made up of 15 amino acids. The V end lost 3 bases, the J end lost 0 bases, and 11 bases lay between the germline ends. CDR1 is MGHRA, CDR2 YSYEKL, per germline. Here the CDR3 DNA reads TGCGCCAGCAGCCAGGGGCAGGGGACTAACTATGGCTACACCTTC. This codes for CASSQGQGTNYGYTF.

This clone was found once. The CDR3 DNA is TGTGCCAGCAGTTACCAGCATACGGGGTCGGGGGAGCAGTACTTC. It yields the protein CASSYQHTGSGEQYF. J is TRBJ2-7 and V is TRBV6-5; weak D call: TRBD2 (5 bases). CDR1 is MNHEY, CDR2 SVGAGI, per germline. V was cut by 2 bases and J by 7 bases, with 18 bases left in between. The CDR3 loop spans 15 amino acids.

The chain combines TRBV6-2 or TRBV6-3 with TRBJ2-3; D may be TRBD2 (7 bases). Trimming cost V 2 bases and J 4 bases, with 16 bases left between them. CDR1 and CDR2 (germline): MNHEY, SVGEGT. CDR3 size: 16 residues. The CDR3 DNA is TGTGCCAGCAGTTACCCCTTGGGGGGGGCCGCAGATACGCAGTATTTT. Translated: CASSYPLGGAADTQYF.

The rearrangement uses TRBV3-1 (or the pseudogene TRBV3-2) and TRBJ2-5, with 9 bases that match TRBD2. J gave up 5 bases and V 2 bases, and 6 bases lay outside the gene matches. The CDR3 is made up of 15 amino acids. The germline V gene encodes CDR1 LGHDT and CDR2 YNNKEL (reference sequence). This chain's CDR3 is CASSQFVAGEETQYF. The CDR3 DNA reads TGTGCCAGCAGCCAATTCGTAGCGGGGGAGGAGACCCAGTACTTC.

This rearrangement joins TRBV4-2 to TRBJ2-5, with TRBD2 matching 11 bases. Germline V gene data show CDR1 as LGHNA and CDR2 as YNFKEQ. J lost 5 bases, V lost 5 bases, and 10 bases had no gene match. CDR3 length: 16 amino acids. CDR3 protein: CASSSPEASGGETQYF. The CDR3 coding sequence is TGTGCCAGCAGCTCTCCGGAGGCTAGCGGGGGGGAGACCCAGTACTTC.

The genes are TRBV12-3 or TRBV12-4 and TRBJ2-5; D not certain. The CDR3 has 12 amino acids. The V end was cut by 6 bases, the J end by 4 bases, with 9 bases between. The CDR3 loop is CASSLILETQYF. In nucleotides, the CDR3 is TGTGCCAGCAGCCTAATATTAGAGACCCAGTACTTC.

This chain's CDR3 is CASSSLLMNTEAFF. DNA of the CDR3: TGTGCCAGCAGTTCCCTACTAATGAACACTGAAGCTTTCTTT. The chain couples TRBV2 to TRBJ1-1, with no clear D. Trimming removed 5 bases from V and 0 bases from J, with 10 bases in between. CDR3 size: 14 residues. Germline values: CDR1 SNHLY, CDR2 FYNNEI.

This chain uses TRBV5-1 with TRBJ1-3; D call uncertain. V was cut by 0 bases and J by 0 bases, with 4 bases left in between. In germline, CDR1 is SGHRS, CDR2 YFSETQ. The CDR3 has 14 amino acids. The CDR3 nucleotides are TGCGCCAGCAGCTTGGACGGCTCTGGAAACACCATATATTTT. This codes for CASSLDGSGNTIYF.

The chain recombines TRBV7-2 with TRBJ2-1; 8 positions match TRBD2. V lost 7 bases and J lost 4; bases outside the gene matches: 9. The CDR3 is 15 residues long. Germline CDR1 SGHTA, CDR2 FQGNSA. In DNA, the CDR3 is TGTGCCAGCACTCCCGGGACTAGAGTATACAATGAGCAGTTCTTC. As protein: CASTPGTRVYNEQFF.

The rearrangement links TRBV6-5 to TRBJ1-5; TRBD1 might be the D (6 bases). V lost 6 bases, J lost 3 bases, and 12 bases lay in between. This CDR3 has 14 residues. Germline V gives CDR1 MNHEY, CDR2 SVGAGI. Here the CDR3 DNA reads TGTGCCAGCAGCTCAGGGGTCAACAATCAGCCCCAGCATTTT. The encoded protein is CASSSGVNNQPQHF.

V and J are TRBV7-2 and TRBJ2-3; 7 nucleotides agree with TRBD2. V gave up 3 bases and J gave up 1 base; unmatched junction bases: 4. The CDR3 totals 15 residues. CDR1 and CDR2 from the germline V gene are SGHTA and FQGNSA. CDR3 nucleotides: TGTGCCAGCAGCTTGGGTAGCGGGCGCACAGATACGCAGTATTTT. It is translated as CASSLGSGRTDTQYF.

In this sample, this clone turned up a few times. This chain joins TRBV7-2 and TRBJ2-5, with no clear D. The CDR3 consists of 13 residues. The ends were cut back, 5 bases at V and 4 bases at J, with 11 bases in the middle. Germline V gene lookup returns CDR1 SGHTA and CDR2 FQGNSA. CDR3 amino acids: CASSPPPGETQYF. The CDR3 coding sequence is TGTGCCAGCAGCCCCCCTCCGGGAGAGACCCAGTACTTC.

Turning to this clone: Other DNA sequences in this specimen translate into the identical CDR3. The J gene is TRBJ1-1, the V gene TRBV28; D gene ambiguous. The germline gives CDR1 MDHEN, CDR2 SYDVKM. The CDR3 covers 13 residues. V was clipped by 3 bases and J by 1 base, with 6 bases between them. The CDR3 spells CASSFSGNTEAFF. CDR3 DNA sequence: TGTGCCAGCAGTTTCTCAGGGAACACTGAAGCTTTCTTT.

V usage is TRBV9 and J usage is TRBJ2-2, with 13 bases aligning to TRBD2. The CDR3 is 17 residues long. Per germline, CDR1 SGDLS and CDR2 YYNGEE. Trimming took 3 bases from V and 5 from J; bases not matched to a gene: 7. The CDR3 DNA is TGTGCCAGCAGCGGACGCGAACTAGCGGGGGGGACCGGGGAGCTGTTTTTT. The encoded protein is CASSGRELAGGTGELFF.

The rearrangement uses TRBV5-1 and TRBJ2-1; D is possibly TRBD2 (5 bases). This CDR3 has 15 amino acids. The V end lost 4 bases, the J end lost 0 bases, and 11 bases lay between the germline ends. Germline CDR1 SGHRS, CDR2 YFSETQ. CDR3 bases: TGCGCCAGCAGCCCCGGGGAGAGCTCCTACAATGAGCAGTTCTTC. It is translated as CASSPGESSYNEQFF.

The chain carries TRBV7-9 and TRBJ2-1, with 11 nucleotides matching TRBD2. CDR1 and CDR2 from the germline V gene are SEHNR and FQNEAQ (reference sequence). Trimming cost V 5 bases and J 13 bases; bases outside gene matches: 16. CDR3 length: 16 residues. CDR3 protein: CASSPPGVAGGIKQFF. DNA of the CDR3: TGTGCCAGCAGCCCCCCGGGGGTAGCGGGAGGGATTAAACAGTTCTTC.

V gene TRBV6-2 or TRBV6-3 combines with J gene TRBJ1-2, with D tentatively TRBD1 (5 bases). Germline CDR1 MNHEY, CDR2 SVGEGT. V was cut by 5 bases and J by 8 bases, with 9 bases left in between. This CDR3 spans 11 amino acids. The chain's CDR3 is CASSPRGGYTF. CDR3 coding DNA: TGTGCCAGCAGTCCGCGGGGCGGCTACACCTTC.

This sequence joins TRBV6-5 and TRBJ2-1; D might be TRBD2 (7 bases). Trimming stripped 5 bases from V and 8 bases from J, with 16 bases between. CDR3 size: 14 residues. Germline values: CDR1 MNHEY, CDR2 SVGAGI. CDR3 residues: CASSLPGGRDEQFF. CDR3 nucleotides: TGTGCCAGCAGTCTCCCCGGGGGGCGAGATGAGCAGTTCTTC.

The V gene is TRBV19, the J gene TRBJ1-5; D may be TRBD1 (5 bases). Trimming cost V 6 bases and J 0 bases, with 15 bases left between them. This CDR3 region has 16 residues. Looked up from germline, CDR1 is LNHDA and CDR2 is SQIVND (reference sequence). This CDR3 is CASSLRQSNSNQPQHF. As DNA, the CDR3 is TGTGCCAGTAGCCTACGACAGAGCAATAGCAATCAGCCCCAGCATTTT.

The V and J genes are TRBV27 and TRBJ2-7, with TRBD2 matching 8 bases. Germline V gives CDR1 MNHEY, CDR2 SMNVEV (reference sequence). The CDR3 consists of 14 residues. Unmatched junction bases numbered 8, after V lost 6 bases and J lost 4 bases. The CDR3 is CASSLAGRGYEQYF. In DNA, the CDR3 is TGTGCCAGCAGCTTAGCGGGAAGGGGATACGAGCAGTACTTC.

The chain recombines TRBV7-2 with TRBJ2-3, with 9 bases matching TRBD2. Germline-derived CDR1 and CDR2 are SGHTA and FQGNSA. V lost 5 bases and J lost 4; bases outside the gene matches: 7. The CDR3 contains 15 residues. The CDR3 nucleotides are TGTGCCAGCAGCGTTAGCGGGAGTAGACCAGATACGCAGTATTTT. The encoded protein is CASSVSGSRPDTQYF.

V and J are TRBV30 and TRBJ2-7; 9 nucleotides align to TRBD2. Looked up from germline, CDR1 is GTSNPN and CDR2 is SVGIG (reference sequence). This CDR3 is 12 amino acids long. The CDR3 sequence is CGGGVSSYEQYF. CDR3 bases: TGTGGCGGGGGGGTGAGCTCCTACGAGCAGTACTTC.

The V gene is TRBV5-1, the J gene TRBJ2-5, with a weak D call TRBD2 (5 bases). The CDR3 extends over 16 amino acids. V was trimmed by 4 bases and J by 2 bases, leaving 18 bases between them. Germline CDR1 and CDR2: SGHRS and YFSETQ. As DNA, the CDR3 is TGCGCCAGCAGCCCGAATGCCGGGGTAAAGCAAGAGACCCAGTACTTC. Its translation is CASSPNAGVKQETQYF. Supplemented by reference TRBV5-1 and TRBJ2-5, the full variable domain reads KAGVTQTPRYLIKTRGQQVTLSCSPISGHRSVSWYQQTPGQGLQFLFEYFSETQRNKGNFPGRFSGRQFSNSRSEMNVSTLELGDSALYLCASSPNAGVKQETQYFGPGTRLLVL.

The chain joins TRBV11-2 to TRBJ1-2; no firm D call. CDR1 and CDR2 from the germline V gene are SGHAT and FQNNGV. CDR3 size: 13 residues. Trimming took off 1 base at V and 1 base at J, with 4 bases between the two ends. For the CDR3, the DNA is TGTGCCAGCAGCTTAGCTCTTAACTATGGCTACACCTTC. Residues: CASSLALNYGYTF.

This clone has only one observation. The chain combines TRBV5-6 with TRBJ1-5; tentative D call: TRBD1 (6 bases). Germline-derived CDR1 and CDR2 are SGHDT and YYEEEE. This CDR3 region has 14 residues. V lost 2 bases and J 6 bases, leaving 12 bases between the germline ends. As DNA, the CDR3 is TGTGCCAGCAGCTTAACAGGGTGGGGTCAGCCCCAGCATTTT. It is translated as CASSLTGWGQPQHF.

The chain uses TRBV15 and TRBJ1-4; D is ambiguous. Germline CDR1 and CDR2: LNHNV and YYDKDF (reference sequence). The CDR3 runs to 16 residues. V shed 0 bases and J shed 1 base, with 9 bases lying between them. This CDR3 is CATSRDSGVTNEKLFF. DNA for the CDR3: TGTGCCACCAGCAGAGATTCGGGAGTAACTAATGAAAAACTGTTTTTT.

The chain employs TRBV5-1 and TRBJ2-5; 13 bases agree with TRBD2. The CDR3 extends over 14 amino acids. Germline CDR1 reads SGHRS; CDR2 reads YFSETQ. The V and J ends lost 4 bases and 5 bases, in that order; junction bases with no gene match: 2. As DNA, the CDR3 is TGCGCCAGCAGCGGGACTAGCGGGGTTGAGACCCAGTACTTC. Amino acids: CASSGTSGVETQYF.